The rows below give T cell receptor beta chains drawn from one sample of a study of OX40 agonist ivuxolimab in advanced cancers. Repertoires were generated with immunoSEQ multiplex PCR, while TCRdb's copy carries only in-frame clones and drops some. The data contain 84,000 or so clones, about 89% of them singletons. Sequencing used CD4+ or CD8+ T cells sorted from blood, obtained in a trial of the OX40 agonist ivuxolimab. The receptors originated from an adult with an advanced solid tumor such as melanoma, head and neck, liver or kidney cancer. CDR3s include the opening cysteine and the closing phenylalanine or tryptophan. D genes are given only for firm matches. Rows give clone size only sometimes, using once, few, many, or a class for an expanded clone.

v_call: TRBV7-8
clone_size: once
j_call: TRBJ2-5
d_call: TRBD2
cdr3_aa: CASSRGLAGGLGQETQYF
cdr3_nt: TGTGCCAGCAGCCGCGGACTAGCGGGGGGTCTGGGGCAAGAGACCCAGTACTTC

v_call: TRBV9
clone_size: .
j_call: TRBJ1-1
d_call: .
cdr3_aa: CASSTTDRGSEAFF
cdr3_nt: TGTGCCAGCAGCACAACAGACCGAGGATCTGAAGCTTTCTTT

v_call: TRBV25-1
clone_size: .
j_call: TRBJ1-2
d_call: .
cdr3_aa: CASSDYNLDYGYTF
cdr3_nt: TGTGCCAGCAGTGATTACAACCTTGACTATGGCTACACCTTC

v_call: TRBV7-2
clone_size: .
j_call: TRBJ2-3
d_call: .
cdr3_aa: CASSLEGGFLTDTQYF
cdr3_nt: TGTGCCAGCAGCTTAGAGGGGGGTTTCCTCACAGATACGCAGTATTTT

v_call: TRBV2
clone_size: .
j_call: TRBJ2-1
d_call: .
cdr3_aa: CASRGNEQFF
cdr3_nt: TGTGCCAGCAGGGGTAATGAGCAGTTCTTC

v_call: TRBV9
clone_size: .
j_call: TRBJ1-6
d_call: TRBD1
cdr3_aa: CASRTGFVGNSPLHF
cdr3_nt: TGTGCCAGCCGGACAGGTTTCGTAGGGAATTCACCCCTCCACTTT

v_call: TRBV2
clone_size: .
j_call: TRBJ2-5
d_call: .
cdr3_aa: CAIPWVGGETQYF
cdr3_nt: TGTGCCATCCCGTGGGTAGGAGGGGAGACCCAGTACTTC

v_call: TRBV7-8
clone_size: .
j_call: TRBJ1-5
d_call: .
cdr3_aa: CASSFNNQPQHF
cdr3_nt: TGTGCCAGCAGTTTTAACAATCAGCCCCAGCATTTT

v_call: TRBV28
clone_size: .
j_call: TRBJ2-6
d_call: TRBD1
cdr3_aa: CASSRDRLYSGANVLTF
cdr3_nt: TGTGCCAGCAGCCGGGACAGGTTATACTCTGGGGCCAACGTCCTGACTTTC

v_call: TRBV19
clone_size: .
j_call: TRBJ2-7
d_call: .
cdr3_aa: CASSIDRVAYEQYF
cdr3_nt: TGTGCCAGTAGTATAGACAGGGTGGCCTACGAGCAGTACTTC

v_call: TRBV25-1
clone_size: .
j_call: TRBJ2-7
d_call: TRBD2
cdr3_aa: CASSEWEGGRQEEQYF
cdr3_nt: TGTGCCAGCAGTGAATGGGAGGGTGGGCGCCAGGAGGAGCAGTACTTC

v_call: TRBV30
clone_size: few
j_call: TRBJ1-2
d_call: TRBD1
cdr3_aa: CALSGTGATGYTF
cdr3_nt: TGTGCCTTGTCAGGGACAGGGGCGACAGGCTACACCTTC

v_call: TRBV6-1
clone_size: .
j_call: TRBJ1-3
d_call: .
cdr3_aa: CASSPQTQGNTIYF
cdr3_nt: TGTGCCAGCAGTCCTCAGACCCAAGGAAACACCATATATTTT

v_call: TRBV10-3
clone_size: once
j_call: TRBJ2-1
d_call: TRBD2
cdr3_aa: CAISGKVLAVGNEQFF
cdr3_nt: TGTGCCATCAGTGGGAAGGTCCTAGCGGTGGGGAATGAGCAGTTCTTC

v_call: TRBV7-2
clone_size: .
j_call: TRBJ2-1
d_call: .
cdr3_aa: CASSLMLYSNNEQFF
cdr3_nt: TGTGCCAGCAGCTTAATGCTTTACTCCAACAATGAGCAGTTCTTC

v_call: TRBV10-1
clone_size: .
j_call: TRBJ1-4
d_call: .
cdr3_aa: CASSESRSHEKLFF
cdr3_nt: TGCGCCAGCAGTGAGTCACGGTCCCATGAAAAACTGTTTTTT

v_call: TRBV11-1
clone_size: few
j_call: TRBJ2-2
d_call: TRBD2
cdr3_aa: CASSFGGSVTGELFF
cdr3_nt: TGTGCCAGCAGCTTCGGCGGGAGTGTCACCGGGGAGCTGTTTTTT

v_call: TRBV7-9
clone_size: .
j_call: TRBJ1-4
d_call: .
cdr3_aa: CASSLAGSEEKLFF
cdr3_nt: TGTGCCAGCAGCTTAGCAGGGTCCGAGGAAAAACTGTTTTTT

v_call: TRBV4-2
clone_size: .
j_call: TRBJ1-2
d_call: .
cdr3_aa: CASSPDRHPNYGYTF
cdr3_nt: TGTGCCAGCAGCCCAGACCGACACCCGAACTATGGCTACACCTTC

v_call: TRBV4-3
clone_size: .
j_call: TRBJ1-1
d_call: .
cdr3_aa: CASSLGSKTFF
cdr3_nt: TGCGCCAGCAGCCTTGGGTCTAAGACTTTCTTT

v_call: TRBV30
clone_size: .
j_call: TRBJ2-5
d_call: .
cdr3_aa: CAWDTGTETQYF
cdr3_nt: TGTGCCTGGGACACAGGGACGGAGACCCAGTACTTC

v_call: TRBV5-6
clone_size: .
j_call: TRBJ1-2
d_call: .
cdr3_aa: CASSLTRSYGYTF
cdr3_nt: TGTGCCAGCAGCTTGACACGGTCCTATGGCTACACCTTC

v_call: TRBV27
clone_size: .
j_call: TRBJ1-6
d_call: .
cdr3_aa: CASSPQKISYNSPLHF
cdr3_nt: TGTGCCAGCAGTCCACAGAAAATCTCCTATAATTCACCCCTCCACTTT

v_call: TRBV18
clone_size: .
j_call: TRBJ1-1
d_call: TRBD1
cdr3_aa: CASSPRTGSNEAFF
cdr3_nt: TGTGCCAGCTCACCAAGGACAGGGTCTAATGAAGCTTTCTTT

v_call: TRBV10-3
clone_size: .
j_call: TRBJ2-5
d_call: .
cdr3_aa: CAISGSGEGRGTQYF
cdr3_nt: TGTGCCATCAGTGGAAGTGGAGAGGGGCGAGGGACCCAGTACTTC

v_call: TRBV2
clone_size: .
j_call: TRBJ1-1
d_call: TRBD1
cdr3_aa: CASSRVGQGTRTEAFF
cdr3_nt: TGTGCCAGCAGTCGCGTCGGACAGGGGACGCGCACTGAAGCTTTCTTT

v_call: TRBV6-1
clone_size: .
j_call: TRBJ1-2
d_call: .
cdr3_aa: CASSEGTANAYGYTF
cdr3_nt: TGTGCCAGCAGTGAAGGGACAGCTAATGCCTATGGCTACACCTTC

v_call: TRBV5-4
clone_size: few
j_call: TRBJ2-5
d_call: .
cdr3_aa: CASSSQETQYF
cdr3_nt: TGTGCCAGCAGCTCCCAAGAGACCCAGTACTTC

v_call: TRBV18
clone_size: .
j_call: TRBJ2-5
d_call: TRBD1
cdr3_aa: CASSPPGQSETQYF
cdr3_nt: TGTGCCAGCTCACCACCGGGACAGTCGGAGACCCAGTACTTC

v_call: TRBV19
clone_size: .
j_call: TRBJ1-5
d_call: .
cdr3_aa: CATGGGVVGDSNQPQHF
cdr3_nt: TGTGCCACCGGGGGCGGGGTCGTTGGGGATAGCAATCAGCCCCAGCATTTT

v_call: TRBV10-3
clone_size: .
j_call: TRBJ2-5
d_call: .
cdr3_aa: CAISESPWETQYF
cdr3_nt: TGTGCCATCAGTGAGTCCCCGTGGGAGACCCAGTACTTC

v_call: TRBV5-4
clone_size: .
j_call: TRBJ1-1
d_call: .
cdr3_aa: CASSLLQGGTEAFF
cdr3_nt: TGTGCCAGCAGCTTACTACAGGGAGGAACTGAAGCTTTCTTT

v_call: TRBV6-4
clone_size: .
j_call: TRBJ2-2
d_call: TRBD2
cdr3_aa: CASSGLAGGGTNTGELFF
cdr3_nt: TGTGCCAGCAGCGGACTAGCGGGTGGGGGAACGAACACCGGGGAGCTGTTTTTT

v_call: TRBV5-4
clone_size: .
j_call: TRBJ2-5
d_call: TRBD2
cdr3_aa: CASNASPGGRGTQYF
cdr3_nt: TGTGCCAGCAACGCTTCGCCGGGGGGGCGGGGGACCCAGTACTTC

v_call: TRBV19
clone_size: .
j_call: TRBJ2-1
d_call: TRBD2
cdr3_aa: CASSGSLAGFYEQFF
cdr3_nt: TGTGCCAGTAGTGGTTCACTAGCGGGGTTTTATGAGCAGTTCTTC

v_call: TRBV7-9
clone_size: .
j_call: TRBJ2-1
d_call: TRBD2
cdr3_aa: CASSVGGANEQFF
cdr3_nt: TGTGCCAGCAGCGTCGGGGGGGCGAATGAGCAGTTCTTC

v_call: TRBV19
clone_size: .
j_call: TRBJ2-3
d_call: .
cdr3_aa: CAGQDSSTDTQYF
cdr3_nt: TGTGCCGGTCAGGACAGCAGCACAGATACGCAGTATTTT